This passage covers 18 T cell receptor beta chains from one sample sequenced in a study of shared clonotypes between healthy human individuals. Sequencing used immunoSEQ multiplex PCR; TCRdb keeps in-frame clones, though not all of them. The sample records 2 million or so clones, about 95% being singletons. Terminally differentiated effector memory CD45RA+ cells were left out of the naive CD8 fraction, which was CD45RO-negative and positively selected for CCR7. What was sequenced was naive CD8+ T cells sorted from blood. The source of these receptors is a man aged 18 to 30 in good health.

V usage is TRBV27 and J usage is TRBJ2-7; possible D gene TRBD2, 5 bases. There are 13 residues in the CDR3. The germline V gene encodes CDR1 MNHEY and CDR2 SMNVEV (reference sequence). V shed 3 bases and J shed 7 bases, with 13 bases lying between them. CDR3 region: CASSLDLLAEQYF. The CDR3 DNA is TGTGCCAGCAGTTTGGACCTCTTAGCGGAGCAGTACTTC.

The V call is TRBV7-2, the J call TRBJ2-7; TRBD2 matches at 8 bases. The trim removed 7 bases at V and 0 bases at J, leaving 5 bases unmatched. The CDR3 consists of 14 residues. CDR1 and CDR2 from the germline V gene are SGHTA and FQGNSA. In nucleotides, the CDR3 is TGTGCCAGCACCTCCGGGACTAGCTCCTACGAGCAGTACTTC. It yields the protein CASTSGTSSYEQYF. Variable domain in full (rest from reference TRBV7-2 and TRBJ2-7): GAGVSQSPSNKVTEKGKDVELRCDPISGHTALYWYRQSLGQGLEFLIYFQGNSAPDKSGLPSDRFSAERTGGSVSTLTIQRTQQEDSAVYLCASTSGTSSYEQYFGPGTRLTVT.

The chain is built from TRBV7-3 and TRBJ2-7; 7 bases align to TRBD1. After removal of 6 bases from V and 5 bases from J, the junction contained 13 bases not matched to a gene. The CDR3 extends over 15 amino acids. Germline V CDR1 and CDR2: SGHTA, FQGTGA. The CDR3 coding sequence is TGTGCCAGCAGTCCCAGTCCGGGACAGATAAACGAGCAGTACTTC. It codes for CASSPSPGQINEQYF.

V gene TRBV9 combines with J gene TRBJ2-4, with 11 nucleotides matching TRBD1. The CDR3 is 15 residues long. Germline V gene sequence: CDR1 SGDLS, CDR2 YYNGEE. J gave up 6 bases and V 0 bases, and 2 bases lay outside the gene matches. The DNA of the CDR3 is TGTGCCAGCAGCGTAGAGGGGACAGGGGGAAACATTCAGTACTTC. Its protein is CASSVEGTGGNIQYF.

The count of this clone is one. This chain links TRBV7-6 with TRBJ2-7, with 8 bases identical to TRBD1. This CDR3 is 13 amino acids long. Trimming took 5 bases from V and 5 from J; bases not matched to a gene: 5. Looked up from germline, CDR1 is SGHVS and CDR2 is FNYEAQ. DNA of the CDR3: TGTGCCAGCAGCGATGGGACAGGCCACGAGCAGTACTTC. Residues: CASSDGTGHEQYF.

The CDR3 nucleotides are TGTGCCAGCAGTCTCCAGAGCGGGATGGCAGATACGCAGTATTTT. This translates into CASSLQSGMADTQYF. V usage is TRBV6-5 and J usage is TRBJ2-3; TRBD2 matches 7 bases. V gave up 5 bases and J gave up 4 bases; unmatched junction bases: 9. The CDR3 has 15 amino acids. Germline lookup yields CDR1 MNHEY and CDR2 SVGAGI.

This chain connects TRBV4-3 to TRBJ2-7; TRBD2 might be the D (5 bases). The germline V and J ends were trimmed by 0 bases and 6 bases, with 12 bases remaining between them. From germline, CDR1 is LGHNA and CDR2 YSLEER. The CDR3 loop spans 14 amino acids. CDR3 nucleotides: TGCGCCAGCAGCCAAGATCGAGGGCAGGCCGAGCAGTACTTC. Translating it yields CASSQDRGQAEQYF.

This clone was seen once. This same CDR3 is encoded by further DNA sequences in the sample. This chain links TRBV20-1 with TRBJ2-7; D call uncertain. The CDR3 runs to 11 residues. Trimming removed 6 bases from V and 3 bases from J, with 9 bases in between. Germline CDR1 is DFQATT and CDR2 is SNEGSKA (reference sequence). CDR3 bases: TGCAGTGCGGATAGTAGCTACGAGCAGTACTTC. Protein sequence: CSADSSYEQYF.

The chain links TRBV4-1 to TRBJ2-7; 11 positions match TRBD2. There are 17 residues in the CDR3. From germline, CDR1 is MGHRA and CDR2 YSYEKL. V lost 1 base, J lost 1 base, and 6 bases stayed unmatched. CDR3 region: CASSQVAGGPESYEQYF. The CDR3 DNA follows: TGCGCCAGCAGCCAAGTAGCGGGAGGGCCCGAGTCCTACGAGCAGTACTTC.

V and J are TRBV4-3 and TRBJ2-3; 7 positions match TRBD1. CDR1 is LGHNA, CDR2 YSLEER, per germline. This CDR3 comprises 18 residues. The trim removed 0 bases at V and 2 bases at J, leaving 11 bases unmatched. CDR3 coding DNA: TGCGCCAGCAGCCAAGACCTCTCCCAGGGGGATTTCACAGATACGCAGTATTTT. The encoded protein is CASSQDLSQGDFTDTQYF.

Concerning this clone itself: Different DNA sequences within this sample yield the same CDR3. CDR3 sequence reads: CASSVGGNTIYF. DNA for the CDR3: TGTGCCAGCAGCGTAGGAGGAAACACCATATATTTT. This sequence joins TRBV9 and TRBJ1-3; D is undetermined. Trimming took 0 bases from V and 4 from J, leaving 2 bases between them. The V gene's germline CDR1 is SGDLS and CDR2 YYNGEE. This CDR3 has 12 residues.

This chain links TRBV4-3 with TRBJ2-5; tentative D call: TRBD2 (6 bases). Trimming pared 0 bases from V and 3 bases from J, leaving 11 bases between. This CDR3 spans 15 amino acids. In germline, CDR1 is LGHNA, CDR2 YSLEER. Written as DNA, the CDR3 is TGCGCCAGCAGCCAAGATTACCCGGGAGAAGAGACCCAGTACTTC. Its protein is CASSQDYPGEETQYF.

The V gene is TRBV7-9, the J gene TRBJ2-3; 14 positions agree with TRBD2. The germline CDR1 and CDR2 sequences are SEHNR and FQNEAQ (reference sequence). This CDR3 is built from 17 residues. The J segment lost 2 bases and the V segment lost 4 bases, leaving 5 bases of the junction unmatched. As DNA, the CDR3 is TGTGCCAGCAGCTCGGGACTAGCGGGAGAACTCACAGATACGCAGTATTTT. It translates to CASSSGLAGELTDTQYF.

The gene calls are TRBV27 and TRBJ1-1; D call uncertain. CDR1 is MNHEY and CDR2 is SMNVEV in the germline V gene (reference sequence). This CDR3 has 14 amino acids. V lost 2 bases to trimming and J lost 4 bases, with 11 bases between them. CDR3 sequence reads: CASSLISLATEAFF. As DNA, the CDR3 is TGTGCCAGCAGTTTAATATCACTGGCCACTGAAGCTTTCTTT.

The V and J genes are TRBV7-6 and TRBJ2-1, with D perhaps matching TRBD1 (5 bases). This CDR3 comprises 14 residues. The germline CDR1 and CDR2 sequences are SGHVS and FNYEAQ. The V gene lost 0 bases and the J gene lost 8 bases, with 11 bases spanning the gap. The CDR3 spells CASSLAWVGDEQFF. Here the CDR3 DNA reads TGTGCCAGCAGCTTAGCGTGGGTAGGGGATGAGCAGTTCTTC.

V gene TRBV4-1 combines with J gene TRBJ1-5; unclear D gene. Trimming stripped 3 bases from V and 4 bases from J, with 10 bases between. Germline CDR1 reads MGHRA; CDR2 reads YSYEKL. The CDR3 covers 14 residues. The CDR3 region is CASSHIGRNQPQHF. DNA of the CDR3: TGCGCCAGCAGCCATATAGGGAGGAATCAGCCCCAGCATTTT.

In DNA, the CDR3 is TGTGCAAGTCGCTTACCTTATGAAAGGACTAGCGGGAGTATCTCGGATACGCAGTATTTT. Translation: CASRLPYERTSGSISDTQYF. The chain carries TRBV12-2 and TRBJ2-3; the table's D call TRBD2 went unverified against the DNA. TRBV12-2 is described as a pseudogene. CDR3 length: 20 amino acids.

In nucleotides, the CDR3 is TGTGCCAGCAGTGATAACGACAGGGTGAGATACTATGGCTACACCTTC. This codes for CASSDNDRVRYYGYTF. This chain links TRBV6-1 with TRBJ1-2, with 7 bases fitting TRBD1. This CDR3 has 16 residues. The ends lost 3 bases at V and 3 bases at J; junction bases unmatched: 10. CDR1 MNHNS and CDR2 SASEGT come from the germline V gene.